What follows describes a single T cell receptor (beta chain). This entry is derived from a study of blood T cell repertoires in COVID-19. Study summary: From the United States, Italy and Spain came samples of acute and convalescent COVID-19. The analysed material was cDNA or gDNA that came from T cells, B-cell-depleted T cells, or PBMCs.

The Seattle patients, enrolled during active infection, were followed longitudinally. Authors' methods: Amplification of reference gene primers was used by the study to estimate nucleated cell counts. TCRdb keeps only in-frame clones here, not all; method: immunoSEQ multiplex PCR. The D gene and trimming were derived from the DNA, and the V and J assignments and clone size from that table. The table records roughly 78,000 clones, around 80% of them present only once. The CDR3 is 14 amino acids. Germline lookup yields CDR1 MDHEN and CDR2 SYDVKM. The J segment lost 2 bases and the V segment lost 8 bases, leaving 5 bases of the junction unmatched.

This clonotype was obtained from a man in his fifties or sixties with COVID-19, enrolled during active disease. Sequencing was done on a sample of peripheral blood. The rearrangement uses TRBV28 and TRBJ1-5, with 8 bases identical to TRBD1. CDR3 in amino acids: CASLGQGGNQPQHF. The CDR3 nucleotides read TGTGCCAGCCTCGGACAGGGAGGCAATCAGCCCCAGCATTTT.